This T cell receptor beta chain was identified in a study of blood T cell repertoires in COVID-19. As for the study in general: The analysed material was cDNA or gDNA that came from T cells, B-cell-depleted T cells, or PBMCs.

CDR1 is MNHNY, CDR2 SVGAGI, per germline (reference sequence). The CDR3 contains 16 residues. The V and J ends lost 0 bases and 2 bases respectively, with 11 bases between them. Method: immunoSEQ multiplex PCR; TCRdb's copy keeps in-frame clones and lacks some. The table records 280,000 or so clones, approximately 85% of them present only once. Participants had their cohort set by participant-reported clinical history. Among Cohort 3 donors, those recovered had two negative PCRs, clearance, or symptom resolution. This clonotype was obtained from a man aged 30 to 45 who had recovered from COVID-19. The rearrangement uses TRBV6-6 and TRBJ1-3; D remains unclear. Input material: PBMCs or T cells enriched from blood (not recorded which). The CDR3 bases are TGTGCCAGCAGTTACTCGATAGAGCGCCCTGGAAACACCATATATTTT. The encoded protein is CASSYSIERPGNTIYF.